This TCR beta chain is from a study of early T cells in non-severe SARS-CoV-2 infection. On the study more broadly: Sequenced material consisted of bulk RNA (from unsorted whole blood), and chains were unpaired. Whole-study results and caveats: CD4 and private specificities were missed by VDJdb matching, which favored anti-spike CD8 responses.

Unique molecular identifier tags were affixed to discrete cDNA molecules. Using its own MiXCR run on the 5' RACE reads, TCRdb lists one record per CDR3 protein. Counted here are 75,000 to 100,000 distinct CDR3 sequences, over 13% occurring once; the ten biggest clones make up about 6.7%. The V gene lost 6 bases and the J gene lost 4 bases, with 21 bases spanning the gap. Germline V lookup: CDR1 SGHVS, CDR2 FNYEAQ. The CDR3 is 17 amino acids. To note about this clonotype: Its antigen is undetermined.

Sequencing input: whole blood. This clonotype was obtained from an adult who was a healthcare worker with PCR-confirmed SARS-CoV-2 infection or an uninfected control (not recorded which). The rearrangement joins TRBV7-6 to TRBJ2-2; the D gene is possibly TRBD2 (5 bases). This CDR3 reads CASSHHPAARGTGELFF. In DNA form, the CDR3 reads TGTGCCAGCAGTCACCACCCCGCGGCCCGGGGCACCGGGGAGCTGTTTTTT.